Following are 16 T cell receptor beta chains from one sample sequenced in a study of blood T cell repertoires in COVID-19 (dated by TCRdb to between 2020 and 2021). The protocol used for the library was the immunoSEQ multiplex PCR assay. Entries here come from immuneACCESS through TCRdb and include only in-frame sequences with V and J called. Some clones fail to appear in such tables; in the studies checked, an unresolved V gene covers under half of the shortfall, and the cause of the remainder is unknown. This sample gives 62,000 or so clones in total; just over 85% of them show up just once. The top ten clonotypes cover over 4% of the sample. Sequencing used peripheral blood. The receptors originated from a human donor in a cohort sampled during active COVID-19.

This sequence joins TRBV5-6 and TRBJ1-5, with 9 bases matching TRBD1. The CDR3 loop spans 14 amino acids. V lost 2 bases, J lost 5 bases, and 2 bases stayed unmatched. Germline loops: CDR1 SGHDT, CDR2 YYEEEE. The CDR3 coding sequence is TGTGCCAGCAGCTTACGGACAGGGGATCAGCCCCAGCATTTT. Amino acid sequence: CASSLRTGDQPQHF. Looking up the rest from reference TRBV5-6 and TRBJ1-5 gives the full variable domain: DAGVTQSPTHLIKTRGQQVTLRCSPKSGHDTVSWYQQALGQGPQFIFQYYEEEERQRGNFPDRFSGHQFPNYSSELNVNALLLGDSALYLCASSLRTGDQPQHFGDGTRLSIL.

This sequence joins TRBV6-2 or TRBV6-3 and TRBJ1-1; 10 positions agree with TRBD1. CDR1 is MNHEY, CDR2 SVGEGT, per germline. The CDR3 has 16 residues. V was pared by 5 bases and J by 1 base, with 7 bases of the junction left unmatched. The CDR3 sequence: CASSARDRGGNTEAFF. For the CDR3, the DNA is TGTGCCAGCAGTGCGAGGGACAGGGGTGGGAACACTGAAGCTTTCTTT.

V usage is TRBV4-3 and J usage is TRBJ2-3, with D tentatively TRBD2 (7 bases). V gave up 0 bases and J gave up 0 bases, with 13 bases separating them. Per germline, CDR1 LGHNA and CDR2 YSLEER. The CDR3 has 17 amino acids. This CDR3 reads CASSQDWAGASTDTQYF. As DNA, the CDR3 is TGCGCCAGCAGCCAAGATTGGGCGGGGGCTAGCACAGATACGCAGTATTTT.

The gene calls are TRBV15 and TRBJ2-7, with 7 bases lining up with TRBD2. This CDR3 has 15 residues. The V gene's germline CDR1 is LNHNV and CDR2 YYDKDF (reference sequence). The V gene end was trimmed by 0 bases and the J gene end by 5 bases; junction bases not matched to a gene: 7. The CDR3 nucleotides are TGTGCCACCAGCAGAGATCCCGGGGAGGGAAACGAGCAGTACTTC. Amino acids: CATSRDPGEGNEQYF.

This chain links TRBV5-5 with TRBJ2-7; 9 nucleotides align to TRBD1. The V segment lost 3 bases and the J segment 3 bases; nucleotides outside the gene matches: 7. Germline assignment: CDR1 SGHKS and CDR2 YYEKEE (reference sequence). The CDR3 has 15 amino acids. The CDR3 DNA sequence: TGTGCCAGCAGCTACAGAGGGACAGGGATCTACGAGCAGTACTTC. Translating gives CASSYRGTGIYEQYF.

This clone was seen a single time. The rearrangement joins TRBV9 to TRBJ1-3; D not resolved. Germline values: CDR1 SGDLS, CDR2 YYNGEE. This CDR3 region has 18 residues. Trimming removed 0 bases at V and 1 base at J, with 17 bases between. The CDR3 sequence: CASSVGFYSRRSGNTIYF. The CDR3 nucleotides read TGTGCCAGCAGCGTAGGTTTCTACTCTCGAAGATCTGGAAACACCATATATTTT.

The genes are TRBV5-6 and TRBJ2-4; TRBD1 matches at 7 bases. Germline CDR1 and CDR2: SGHDT and YYEEEE. This CDR3 spans 15 amino acids. The V gene end was trimmed by 5 bases and the J gene end by 0 bases; junction bases not matched to a gene: 5. The CDR3 reads CASRGTAIAKNIQYF. In DNA, the CDR3 is TGTGCCAGCAGGGGGACAGCTATAGCCAAAAACATTCAGTACTTC.

The rearrangement links TRBV11-2 to TRBJ2-3, with 9 bases lining up with TRBD1. After removal of 5 bases from V and 2 bases from J, the junction contained 8 bases not matched to a gene. The V gene's germline CDR1 is SGHAT and CDR2 FQNNGV. CDR3 length: 16 residues. Here the CDR3 DNA reads TGTGCCAGCAGCCCGTGGACAGGGGAGGCCACAGATACGCAGTATTTT. Residues: CASSPWTGEATDTQYF.

The V gene is TRBV10-1, the J gene TRBJ2-3; TRBD2 matches at 9 bases. V lost 5 bases, J lost 4 bases, and 4 bases stayed unmatched. Germline-derived CDR1 and CDR2 are WNHNN and SYGVQD (reference sequence). The length of the CDR3 is 14 residues. This chain's CDR3 is CASSRGLAADTQYF. The DNA for the CDR3 is TGCGCCAGCAGTCGGGGACTAGCAGCAGATACGCAGTATTTT.

The chain carries TRBV18 and TRBJ1-4; tentative D call: TRBD1 (5 bases). Germline CDR1 reads KGHSH; CDR2 reads LQKENI. V lost 3 bases and J 4 bases, leaving 15 bases between the germline ends. This CDR3 is built from 16 residues. CDR3 sequence reads: CASSPLRGRVNEKLFF. The CDR3 DNA sequence: TGTGCCAGCTCACCGTTGCGCGGCAGGGTTAATGAAAAACTGTTTTTT.

V usage is TRBV18 and J usage is TRBJ1-3; TRBD1 aligns across 10 bases. The CDR3 extends over 16 amino acids. V shed 1 base, J shed 2 bases, and the junction held 2 bases outside the gene matches. Germline V CDR1 and CDR2: KGHSH, LQKENI. For the CDR3, the DNA is TGTGCCAGCTCACCACTTGACAGGGGGCCTGGAAACACCATATATTTT. It encodes CASSPLDRGPGNTIYF.

The chain combines TRBV5-6 with TRBJ2-3, with D possibly TRBD2 on 7 matching bases. CDR1 is SGHDT, CDR2 YYEEEE, per germline. V shed 3 bases and J shed 2 bases, with 16 bases lying between them. This CDR3 is 16 amino acids long. The CDR3 is CASSSSGRGNTDTQYF. The CDR3 coding sequence is TGTGCCAGCAGCTCTAGCGGAAGGGGGAACACAGATACGCAGTATTTT.

The chain couples TRBV5-4 to TRBJ2-4; 9 positions agree with TRBD2. The J segment lost 6 bases and the V segment lost 4 bases, leaving 5 bases of the junction unmatched. Germline CDR1 reads SGHNT; CDR2 reads YYREEE (reference sequence). The CDR3 has 14 amino acids. The CDR3 reads CASSTGLAANIQYF. For the CDR3, the DNA is TGTGCCAGCAGCACGGGACTAGCAGCAAACATTCAGTACTTC.

The chain has TRBV28 and TRBJ1-1, with D possibly matching TRBD1 (5 bases). CDR3 length: 17 residues. The V end was cut by 5 bases, the J end by 1 base, with 20 bases between. The germline V gene has CDR1 MDHEN and CDR2 SYDVKM. The CDR3 region is CASSIPGFIGGNTEAFF. The CDR3 nucleotides read TGTGCCAGCAGTATACCAGGGTTTATCGGTGGGAACACTGAAGCTTTCTTT.

This chain connects TRBV14 to TRBJ2-3, with D uncertain. V was trimmed by 0 bases and J by 6 bases, leaving 10 bases between them. There are 14 residues in the CDR3. Germline lookup yields CDR1 SGHDN and CDR2 FVKESK. The chain's CDR3 is CASSQDLRQDTQYF. DNA for the CDR3: TGTGCCAGCAGCCAAGATCTCAGGCAGGATACGCAGTATTTT.

The chain links TRBV27 to TRBJ1-4, with D tentatively TRBD1 (5 bases). V was trimmed by 5 bases and J by 7 bases, leaving 14 bases between them. The CDR3 runs 14 residues. Per the germline V gene, CDR1 is MNHEY and CDR2 is SMNVEV (reference sequence). In DNA form, the CDR3 reads TGTGCCAGCAGTGGGGCAGCAACGGGTGAAAAACTGTTTTTT. Amino acid sequence: CASSGAATGEKLFF.